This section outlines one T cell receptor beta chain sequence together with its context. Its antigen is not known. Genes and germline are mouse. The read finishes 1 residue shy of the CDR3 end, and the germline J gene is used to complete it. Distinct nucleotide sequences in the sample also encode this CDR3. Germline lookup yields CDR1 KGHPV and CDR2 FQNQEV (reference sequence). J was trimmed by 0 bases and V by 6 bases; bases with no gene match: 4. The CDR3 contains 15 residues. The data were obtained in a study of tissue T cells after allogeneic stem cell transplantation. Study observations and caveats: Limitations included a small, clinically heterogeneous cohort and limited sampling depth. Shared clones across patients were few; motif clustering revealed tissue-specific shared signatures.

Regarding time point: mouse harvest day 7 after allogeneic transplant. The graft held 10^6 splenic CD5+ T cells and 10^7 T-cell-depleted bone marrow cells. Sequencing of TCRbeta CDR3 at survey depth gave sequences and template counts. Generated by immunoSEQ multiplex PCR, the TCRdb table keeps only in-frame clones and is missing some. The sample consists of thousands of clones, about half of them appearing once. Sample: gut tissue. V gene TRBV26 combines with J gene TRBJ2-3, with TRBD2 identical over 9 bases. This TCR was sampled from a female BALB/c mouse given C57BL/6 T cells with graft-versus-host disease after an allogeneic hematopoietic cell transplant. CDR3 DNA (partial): TGTGCCAGCAGCCTGGGGGGGGCTAGTGCAGAAACGCTGTAT. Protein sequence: CASSLGGASAETLY. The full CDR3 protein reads CASSLGGASAETLYF.